This T cell receptor beta chain came from a study of Graves' ophthalmopathy and Graves' hyperthyroidism. Overall study results and limits: Classification of ophthalmopathy versus stable hyperthyroidism by a 13-signature model yielded just under 90% sensitivity and just under 83% specificity.

Beta-chain TCR CDR3 regions were amplified from RNA transcripts. In the first round, RT-PCR was carried out with HTBI primers, and a multiplex PCR formed the second round. TCRdb redid the calling of the multiplex PCR reads with MiXCR, one entry per CDR3 protein. The repertoire holds 400,000 or so distinct CDR3 sequences, with about 17% as singletons. The germline V gene encodes CDR1 DFQATT and CDR2 SNEGSKA (reference sequence). This CDR3 has 14 amino acids. V was pared by 0 bases and J by 4 bases, with 9 bases between. Regarding this clonotype: Its antigen is not identified.

Ophthalmopathy not arising within 18 months of follow-up defined hyperthyroidism as stable. The chain uses TRBV20-1 and TRBJ2-2, with D uncertain. This sequence was found in an adult woman with stable Graves' hyperthyroidism. Sequencing input: peripheral blood. The CDR3 DNA reads TGCAGTGCTAGAGAGGGTATGCTCACCGGGGAGCTGTTTTTT. Its protein is CSAREGMLTGELFF.